Each of the 18 T cell receptor beta chains below was sequenced from the same sample in a study of cytotoxic CD8 clonotypes in ibrutinib-treated CLL. Profiling relied on immunoSEQ multiplex PCR, and the TCRdb table lists in-frame clones only, not all of them. In the table there are 330,000 or so clones, 67% of which are singletons. The sample was PBMCs, taken after 36 months of ibrutinib treatment. These receptors originate from a human donor with chronic lymphocytic leukemia.

The V and J genes are TRBV6-5 and TRBJ2-3; D not certain. CDR3 size: 14 residues. Germline V gene data show CDR1 as MNHEY and CDR2 as SVGAGI. The V end was cut by 5 bases, the J end by 0 bases, with 9 bases between. This chain's CDR3 is CASSTILSTDTQYF. CDR3 coding DNA: TGTGCCAGCAGTACGATACTCAGCACAGATACGCAGTATTTT.

V usage is TRBV27 and J usage is TRBJ1-1, with 10 bases matching TRBD1. This CDR3 is 13 amino acids long. Germline CDR1 reads MNHEY; CDR2 reads SMNVEV (reference sequence). V shed 6 bases, J shed 5 bases, and the junction held 3 bases outside the gene matches. The CDR3 DNA sequence: TGTGCCAGCAGAGACAGGGGGCATACTGAAGCTTTCTTT. It encodes CASRDRGHTEAFF.

The chain joins TRBV5-1 to TRBJ1-1; D not certain. The germline CDR1 and CDR2 sequences are SGHRS and YFSETQ. Deletions cut 4 bases from V and 3 bases from J, with 13 bases between. CDR3 length: 14 residues. CDR3 amino acids: CASSPRLQDTEAFF. CDR3 nucleotides: TGCGCCAGCAGCCCCCGACTTCAAGACACTGAAGCTTTCTTT.

This clone was counted a few times. V is TRBV2 and J is TRBJ1-2, with 7 bases identical to TRBD1. With V trimmed by 7 bases and J by 7 bases, 3 bases remained unmatched. Germline V gene lookup returns CDR1 SNHLY and CDR2 FYNNEI. This CDR3 is 11 amino acids long. The CDR3 spells CASIDRVGYTF. CDR3 in DNA: TGTGCCAGCATTGACAGGGTTGGCTACACCTTC.

This clone was detected only a few times. This chain links TRBV15 with TRBJ1-1; no clear D gene. The V gene lost 4 bases and the J gene lost 3 bases, with 9 bases spanning the gap. The V gene's germline CDR1 is LNHNV and CDR2 YYDKDF (reference sequence). The CDR3 is 13 residues long. In DNA, the CDR3 is TGTGCCACCAGCATCGACACCTACACTGAAGCTTTCTTT. It yields the protein CATSIDTYTEAFF.

The chain links TRBV28 to TRBJ2-1; 7 bases match TRBD2. Germline-derived CDR1 and CDR2 are MDHEN and SYDVKM. V trimming: 4 bases; J trimming: 5 bases; junction bases outside the gene matches: 8. This CDR3 contains 15 residues. The CDR3 DNA is TGTGCCAGCAGTTCAATGCGGACTAGTCACAATGAGCAGTTCTTC. Amino acid sequence: CASSSMRTSHNEQFF.

The CDR3 DNA is TGTGCCAGCAGCGAACAGGACAGGATGGGGCAAGAGACCCAGTACTTC. Its translation: CASSEQDRMGQETQYF. The chain is built from TRBV9 and TRBJ2-5; TRBD1 matches at 7 bases. Per the germline V gene, CDR1 is SGDLS and CDR2 is YYNGEE. The CDR3 covers 16 residues. The V gene end was trimmed by 3 bases and the J gene end by 2 bases; junction bases not matched to a gene: 10.

The rearrangement links TRBV9 to TRBJ2-7; possibly TRBD1 or TRBD2 for D (6 bases each). V shed 3 bases and J shed 2 bases, with 15 bases lying between them. The length of the CDR3 is 15 residues. Per germline, CDR1 SGDLS and CDR2 YYNGEE. The CDR3 nucleotides read TGTGCCAGCAGCGAGGGGGACTTCACTACCTACGAGCAGTACTTC. Amino acid sequence: CASSEGDFTTYEQYF.

V is TRBV28 and J is TRBJ1-2, with TRBD1 matching over 8 bases. Germline V gives CDR1 MDHEN, CDR2 SYDVKM. V gave up 4 bases and J gave up 4 bases; unmatched junction bases: 2. The CDR3 totals 13 residues. The CDR3 reads CASSWDRSYGYTF. CDR3 DNA: TGTGCCAGCAGTTGGGACAGGAGCTATGGCTACACCTTC.

The chain uses TRBV19 and TRBJ2-2; weak D call: TRBD1 (6 bases). Between the trimmed V and J ends, which lost 1 base and 9 bases, there was a span of 12 bases. The germline gives CDR1 LNHDA, CDR2 SQIVND (reference sequence). The CDR3 covers 14 residues. The CDR3 coding sequence is TGTGCCAGTAGTATAGTGGGGGCCGCCCGGGAGCTGTTTTTT. This codes for CASSIVGAARELFF.

This rearrangement joins TRBV5-6 to TRBJ1-1; D might be TRBD1 (5 bases). The CDR3 covers 14 residues. The germline CDR1 and CDR2 sequences are SGHDT and YYEEEE. Trimming removed 0 bases at V and 0 bases at J, with 6 bases between. The DNA of the CDR3 is TGTGCCAGCAGCTTGGTAGGGGTGAACACTGAAGCTTTCTTT. Protein product: CASSLVGVNTEAFF.

J is TRBJ1-5 and V is TRBV2, with D uncertain. The CDR3 covers 14 residues. Germline V CDR1 and CDR2: SNHLY, FYNNEI. V was shortened by 4 bases and J by 4 bases, with 11 bases between the two germline ends. CDR3 region: CASSVAQINQPQHF. In nucleotides, the CDR3 is TGTGCCAGCAGTGTAGCCCAGATTAATCAGCCCCAGCATTTT.

This chain joins TRBV7-8 and TRBJ2-3; 11 positions agree with TRBD2. J gave up 0 bases and V 5 bases, and 7 bases lay outside the gene matches. This CDR3 spans 17 amino acids. Per germline, CDR1 SGHVS and CDR2 FQNEAQ. CDR3: CASSPRGLAASTDTQYF. The CDR3 DNA follows: TGTGCCAGCAGCCCGCGGGGACTAGCGGCTAGCACAGATACGCAGTATTTT.

The chain employs TRBV6-1 and TRBJ2-7; TRBD1 matches at 7 bases. V was pared by 6 bases and J by 8 bases, with 10 bases of the junction left unmatched. The CDR3 contains 13 residues. Germline V lookup: CDR1 MNHNS, CDR2 SASEGT. CDR3: CASSPLDRVKQYF. CDR3 bases: TGTGCCAGCAGCCCCCTCGACAGGGTTAAGCAGTACTTC.

The chain joins TRBV4-1 to TRBJ2-7; D uncertain. The V gene lost 1 base and the J gene lost 7 bases, with 17 bases spanning the gap. CDR1 and CDR2 (germline): MGHRA, YSYEKL. The CDR3 has 15 residues. The CDR3 loop is CASSQGSSLEREQYF. The CDR3 bases are TGCGCCAGCAGCCAAGGTTCCTCCTTGGAGAGGGAGCAGTACTTC.

This clone was seen a single time. V and J are TRBV18 and TRBJ1-1, with a tentative D call TRBD1 (5 bases). Trimming pared 3 bases from V and 3 bases from J, leaving 17 bases between. This CDR3 has 16 residues. The germline gives CDR1 KGHSH, CDR2 LQKENI. The CDR3 coding sequence is TGTGCCAGCTCACCGCTCGACAGTATTAAGGACACTGAAGCTTTCTTT. Amino acid sequence: CASSPLDSIKDTEAFF. Full variable domain (remainder filled in from reference TRBV18 and TRBJ1-1): NAGVMQNPRHLVRRRGQEARLRCSPMKGHSHVYWYRQLPEEGLKFMVYLQKENIIDESGMPKERFSAEFPKEGPSILRIQQVVRGDSAAYFCASSPLDSIKDTEAFFGQGTRLTVV.

V is TRBV4-1 and J is TRBJ1-2; D is perhaps TRBD1 (6 bases). The germline gives CDR1 MGHRA, CDR2 YSYEKL. This CDR3 contains 16 residues. V lost 1 base and J lost 4, with 16 bases in between. The CDR3 sequence is CASSQGTATPFYGYTF. The CDR3 DNA reads as TGCGCCAGCAGCCAAGGGACAGCAACCCCTTTCTATGGCTACACCTTC.

The V call is TRBV7-9, the J call TRBJ1-6, with D tentatively TRBD1 (6 bases). Germline V gives CDR1 SEHNR, CDR2 FQNEAQ (reference sequence). CDR3 length: 15 residues. V dropped 2 bases and J dropped 3 bases, with 8 bases sitting between them. This chain's CDR3 is CASSLTGYYNSPLHF. DNA of the CDR3: TGTGCCAGCAGCTTAACAGGGTACTATAATTCACCCCTCCACTTT.